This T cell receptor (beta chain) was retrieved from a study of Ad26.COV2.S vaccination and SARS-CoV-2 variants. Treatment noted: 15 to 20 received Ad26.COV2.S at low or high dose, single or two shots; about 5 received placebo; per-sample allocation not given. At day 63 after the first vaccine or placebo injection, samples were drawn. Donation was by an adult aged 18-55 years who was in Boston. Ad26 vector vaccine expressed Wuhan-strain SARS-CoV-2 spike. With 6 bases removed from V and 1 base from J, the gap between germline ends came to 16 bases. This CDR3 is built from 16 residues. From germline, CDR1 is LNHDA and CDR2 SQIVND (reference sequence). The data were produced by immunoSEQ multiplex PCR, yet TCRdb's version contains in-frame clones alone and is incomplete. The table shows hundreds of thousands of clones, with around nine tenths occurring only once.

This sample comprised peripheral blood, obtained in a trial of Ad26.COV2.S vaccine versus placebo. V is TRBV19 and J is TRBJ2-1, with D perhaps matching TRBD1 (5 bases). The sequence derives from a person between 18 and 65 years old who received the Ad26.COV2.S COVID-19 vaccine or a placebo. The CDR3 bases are TGTGCCAGTAGACGCAACGGCAGGGAATCCTACAATGAGCAGTTCTTC. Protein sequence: CASRRNGRESYNEQFF.